This TCR beta chain originates from a study of blood T cell repertoires in COVID-19. Across the study: The origin of the acute and convalescent COVID-19 samples was the United States, Italy and Spain.

The CDR3 covers 15 residues. Germline CDR1 is MDHEN and CDR2 is SYDVKM. Trimming removed 3 bases from V and 6 bases from J; junction bases left unmatched: 8. Clones were read by immunoSEQ multiplex PCR, and TCRdb kept only the in-frame ones, dropping some. This sample carries 300,000 to 350,000 clones, approximately 88% of them seen once, and the ten largest clones take around 8.9%. The sample taken for sequencing was peripheral blood. V usage is TRBV28 and J usage is TRBJ1-1, with TRBD1 matching over 9 bases. This TCR derives from a man between 25 and 39 years old with COVID-19, enrolled during active disease. Written as DNA, the CDR3 is TGTGCCAGCAGTTTCCCGGGACAGGGTGGAGCTGAAGCTTTCTTT. Translating it yields CASSFPGQGGAEAFF.